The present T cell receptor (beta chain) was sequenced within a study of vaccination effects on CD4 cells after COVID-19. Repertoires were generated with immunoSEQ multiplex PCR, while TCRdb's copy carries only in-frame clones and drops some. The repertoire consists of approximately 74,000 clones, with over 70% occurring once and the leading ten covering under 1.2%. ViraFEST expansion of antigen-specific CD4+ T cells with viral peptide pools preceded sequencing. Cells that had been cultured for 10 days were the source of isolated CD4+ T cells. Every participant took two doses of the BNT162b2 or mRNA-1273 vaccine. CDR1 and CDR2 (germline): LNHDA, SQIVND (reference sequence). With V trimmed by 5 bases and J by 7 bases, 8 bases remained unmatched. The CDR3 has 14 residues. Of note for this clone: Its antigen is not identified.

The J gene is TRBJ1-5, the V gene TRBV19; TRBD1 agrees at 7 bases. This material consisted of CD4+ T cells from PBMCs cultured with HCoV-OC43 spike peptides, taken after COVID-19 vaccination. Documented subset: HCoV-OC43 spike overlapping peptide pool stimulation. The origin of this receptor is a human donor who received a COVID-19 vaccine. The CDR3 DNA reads TGTGCCAGTAGTCCTGACAGGGTAAAACAGCCCCAGCATTTT. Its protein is CASSPDRVKQPQHF.